Below are 26 T cell receptor beta chains sequenced from a single sample in a study of shared clonotypes between healthy human individuals. The repertoire was sequenced with immunoSEQ multiplex PCR; TCRdb's copy has only in-frame clones and lacks some. This sample has 1.4 million to 1.5 million clones, with roughly 96% found just once. The sample taken for sequencing was naive CD4+ T cells sorted from blood. As for subset: CD45RA+ positively selected. The receptors shown here come from a man aged 25 to 40 in good health.

The chain links TRBV4-1 to TRBJ2-7; a possible D gene is TRBD2 (5 bases). Germline CDR1 and CDR2: MGHRA and YSYEKL. The CDR3 is made up of 15 amino acids. Trimming left V 1 base short and J 5 bases short, with 15 bases between. Written as DNA, the CDR3 is TGCGCCAGCAGCCAAGGTCCACTAGAAATCCACGAGCAGTACTTC. Its translation: CASSQGPLEIHEQYF.

The V gene is TRBV30, the J gene TRBJ2-7, with D perhaps being TRBD1 or TRBD2 (5 bases each). The CDR3 totals 12 residues. The germline V gene encodes CDR1 GTSNPN and CDR2 SVGIG (reference sequence). V lost 3 bases to trimming and J lost 3 bases, with 9 bases between them. The chain's CDR3 is CAWRPGRYEQYF. The CDR3 nucleotides are TGTGCCTGGAGGCCGGGACGCTACGAGCAGTACTTC. The full variable domain, with the rest looked up from reference TRBV30 and TRBJ2-7, is SQTIHQWPATLVQPVGSPLSLECTVEGTSNPNLYWYRQAAGRGLQLLFYSVGIGQISSEVPQNLSASRPQDRQFILSSKKLLLSDSGFYLCAWRPGRYEQYFGPGTRLTVT.

The CDR3 DNA reads as TGTGCCAGCAGTTTATTTGCACAGGGGTCCTACAATGAGCAGTTCTTC. The encoded protein is CASSLFAQGSYNEQFF. V is TRBV28 and J is TRBJ2-1; 7 bases match TRBD1. This CDR3 has 16 amino acids. From germline, CDR1 is MDHEN and CDR2 SYDVKM. V lost 1 base and J lost 1; bases outside the gene matches: 4.

The chain carries TRBV27 and TRBJ2-7, with 11 nucleotides matching TRBD2. The length of the CDR3 is 14 residues. The V gene end was trimmed by 4 bases and the J gene end by 2 bases; junction bases not matched to a gene: 1. In germline, CDR1 is MNHEY, CDR2 SMNVEV (reference sequence). The CDR3 spells CASSSLAGAYEQYF. The CDR3 DNA reads TGTGCCAGCAGTTCACTAGCGGGAGCCTACGAGCAGTACTTC.

The chain combines TRBV18 with TRBJ1-1, with 7 bases identical to TRBD1. J was trimmed by 0 bases and V by 1 base; bases with no gene match: 5. CDR1 KGHSH and CDR2 LQKENI come from the germline V gene. This CDR3 is built from 16 residues. This CDR3 reads CASSPLTGAMNTEAFF. In DNA, the CDR3 is TGTGCCAGCTCACCACTAACAGGGGCCATGAACACTGAAGCTTTCTTT. Using reference TRBV18 and TRBJ1-1 for the parts outside the CDR3, the full variable domain is NAGVMQNPRHLVRRRGQEARLRCSPMKGHSHVYWYRQLPEEGLKFMVYLQKENIIDESGMPKERFSAEFPKEGPSILRIQQVVRGDSAAYFCASSPLTGAMNTEAFFGQGTRLTVV.

This chain uses TRBV6-1 with TRBJ1-5; 8 bases fit TRBD1. Germline V gene lookup returns CDR1 MNHNS and CDR2 SASEGT. V lost 0 bases to trimming and J lost 9 bases; unmatched junction nucleotides: 7. This CDR3 comprises 15 residues. The CDR3 reads CASSEAETGAWPQHF. The CDR3, as DNA: TGTGCCAGCAGTGAAGCTGAGACAGGGGCCTGGCCCCAGCATTTT.

V and J are TRBV27 and TRBJ2-7, with D maybe TRBD2 (5 bases). CDR3 length equals 18 residues. V lost 6 bases to trimming and J lost 0 bases, with 24 bases between them. Germline V gives CDR1 MNHEY, CDR2 SMNVEV (reference sequence). The CDR3 loop is CASRSLLLGSETSYEQYF. The DNA for the CDR3 is TGTGCCAGCAGATCCCTCCTTTTGGGTAGCGAGACCTCCTACGAGCAGTACTTC.

The rearrangement joins TRBV7-2 to TRBJ2-1; a possible D gene is TRBD2 (6 bases). This CDR3 has 17 amino acids. Germline CDR1 SGHTA, CDR2 FQGNSA. The V end was cut by 5 bases, the J end by 5 bases, with 22 bases between. The CDR3 nucleotides read TGTGCCAGCAGCCCGGCCAAGCGGGCCCCCTGGAACAATGAGCAGTTCTTC. Protein sequence: CASSPAKRAPWNNEQFF.

V gene TRBV19 combines with J gene TRBJ2-1; a possible D gene is TRBD1 (6 bases). CDR1 and CDR2 from the germline V gene are LNHDA and SQIVND (reference sequence). V lost 3 bases, J lost 3 bases, and 12 bases lay in between. The CDR3 extends over 15 amino acids. The CDR3 coding sequence is TGTGCCAGTAGTATTAAGGGGGACGGCTACAATGAGCAGTTCTTC. Encoded protein: CASSIKGDGYNEQFF.

This rearrangement joins TRBV18 to TRBJ2-7, with TRBD1 matching over 10 bases. The CDR3 covers 15 residues. Germline CDR1 KGHSH, CDR2 LQKENI. The V and J ends lost 2 bases and 4 bases, in that order; junction bases with no gene match: 5. The DNA for the CDR3 is TGTGCCAGCTCACCAGACAGGGGGCGGCCTTACGAGCAGTACTTC. Translated: CASSPDRGRPYEQYF.

This clone was detected once. The J gene is TRBJ2-3, the V gene TRBV6-1; the D is unclear. V lost 8 bases and J lost 2, with 8 bases in between. This CDR3 is built from 12 residues. Germline CDR1 MNHNS, CDR2 SASEGT. The CDR3 nucleotides read TGTGCCAGCCTGACCCTCACAGATACGCAGTATTTT. Its protein product is CASLTLTDTQYF.

The chain has TRBV7-9 and TRBJ2-1; 8 nucleotides agree with TRBD1. Germline assignment: CDR1 SEHNR and CDR2 FQNEAQ (reference sequence). The CDR3 spans 19 residues. Trimming cost V 5 bases and J 0 bases; bases outside gene matches: 15. CDR3 nucleotide sequence: TGTGCCAGCAGCACCCGTCCGGACCGGACAGGGCGCTCCTACAATGAGCAGTTCTTC. Amino acids: CASSTRPDRTGRSYNEQFF.

The V call is TRBV29-1, the J call TRBJ2-1, with D maybe TRBD2 (5 bases). Trimming removed 4 bases from V and 6 bases from J, with 10 bases in between. The CDR3 has 12 residues. Per the germline V gene, CDR1 is SQVTM and CDR2 is ANQGSEA. Written as DNA, the CDR3 is TGCAGCGTTGTTGTTAGCGTCAATGAGCAGTTCTTC. This translates into CSVVVSVNEQFF.

The chain recombines TRBV19 with TRBJ1-4; the match to TRBD1 covers 8 bases. J gave up 7 bases and V 5 bases, and 6 bases lay outside the gene matches. Germline CDR1 reads LNHDA; CDR2 reads SQIVND (reference sequence). There are 14 residues in the CDR3. CDR3 nucleotides: TGTGCCAGTAGTGCCGACAGGGGCCGTGAAAAACTGTTTTTT. Translated: CASSADRGREKLFF.

The chain combines TRBV9 with TRBJ1-1; no clear D gene. V lost 0 bases and J 1 base, leaving 10 bases between the germline ends. CDR3 length equals 15 residues. Germline CDR1 is SGDLS and CDR2 is YYNGEE. This chain's CDR3 is CASSVVVGGNTEAFF. In nucleotides, the CDR3 is TGTGCCAGCAGCGTAGTTGTGGGTGGGAACACTGAAGCTTTCTTT.

The CDR3 sequence is CASSPAGGRAYEQYF. CDR3 DNA sequence: TGTGCCAGCAGCCCAGCGGGAGGCCGCGCCTACGAGCAGTACTTC. The V and J genes are TRBV5-4 and TRBJ2-7; 9 nucleotides line up with TRBD2. The ends lost 4 bases at V and 2 bases at J; junction bases unmatched: 7. The CDR3 covers 15 residues. Germline CDR1 reads SGHNT; CDR2 reads YYREEE (reference sequence).

The chain carries TRBV29-1 and TRBJ1-1; TRBD1 might be the D (5 bases). The ends were cut back, 7 bases at V and 8 bases at J, with 11 bases in the middle. The CDR3 runs 10 residues. Germline-derived CDR1 and CDR2 are SQVTM and ANQGSEA. The DNA of the CDR3 is TGCAGCGGGGGACGGAACGAAGCTTTCTTT. Translating gives CSGGRNEAFF.

The J gene is TRBJ2-1, the V gene TRBV5-5, with 11 bases lining up with TRBD1. Germline lookup yields CDR1 SGHKS and CDR2 YYEKEE (reference sequence). Trimming at V came to 4 bases and at J to 4 bases, leaving 7 bases not matched to a gene. The CDR3 consists of 16 residues. CDR3 DNA: TGTGCCAGCAGCCGGAGGACAGGGGGCTCATACAATGAGCAGTTCTTC. Its protein product is CASSRRTGGSYNEQFF.

The gene calls are TRBV7-9 and TRBJ1-5; 8 bases are shared with TRBD1. Germline V gives CDR1 SEHNR, CDR2 FQNEAQ (reference sequence). CDR3 length: 14 amino acids. V was clipped by 3 bases and J by 4 bases; unmatched bases: 2. CDR3 in DNA: TGTGCCAGCAGCTTGGGACAGGTTAATCAGCCCCAGCATTTT. Translating it yields CASSLGQVNQPQHF.

The chain uses TRBV27 and TRBJ2-1, with unresolved D. The V gene's germline CDR1 is MNHEY and CDR2 SMNVEV (reference sequence). CDR3 length: 14 residues. Trimming stripped 2 bases from V and 0 bases from J, with 5 bases between. The CDR3: CASSLAFSYNEQFF. CDR3 coding DNA: TGTGCCAGCAGTTTAGCCTTCTCCTACAATGAGCAGTTCTTC.

The rearrangement joins TRBV19 to TRBJ2-7; no definite D call. Trimming cost V 3 bases and J 4 bases, with 10 bases left between them. From germline, CDR1 is LNHDA and CDR2 SQIVND (reference sequence). This CDR3 has 13 amino acids. CDR3 protein: CASSMVGQYEQYF. For the CDR3, the DNA is TGTGCCAGTAGTATGGTTGGGCAGTACGAGCAGTACTTC.

This chain connects TRBV5-4 to TRBJ2-7, with 8 bases that match TRBD1. Germline V CDR1 and CDR2: SGHNT, YYREEE (reference sequence). The CDR3 extends over 14 amino acids. Unmatched junction bases numbered 4, after V lost 3 bases and J lost 2 bases. Written as DNA, the CDR3 is TGTGCCAGCAGCTCAGGGACAGGCGCCTACGAGCAGTACTTC. Its translation is CASSSGTGAYEQYF.

The chain carries TRBV7-6 and TRBJ2-5, with 10 positions matching TRBD2. With V trimmed by 1 base and J by 4 bases, 12 bases remained unmatched. This CDR3 is 18 amino acids long. Germline V gene data show CDR1 as SGHVS and CDR2 as FNYEAQ. In nucleotides, the CDR3 is TGTGCCAGCAGCTTAGTCCCTAGCGGGAGTACATCGAGAGAGACCCAGTACTTC. It encodes CASSLVPSGSTSRETQYF.

V and J are TRBV7-9 and TRBJ1-3; no reliable D call. V lost 5 bases to trimming and J lost 2 bases, with 7 bases between them. Germline lookup yields CDR1 SEHNR and CDR2 FQNEAQ (reference sequence). The CDR3 has 13 residues. The CDR3 bases are TGTGCCAGCAGCCAAACCCCTGGAAACACCATATATTTT. It specifies CASSQTPGNTIYF.

This clone has only one observation. V is TRBV9 and J is TRBJ2-3; 8 bases map to TRBD2. The CDR3 has 15 residues. The germline CDR1 and CDR2 sequences are SGDLS and YYNGEE. The junction had 7 bases not matched to a gene; V was cut back by 4 bases and J by 3 bases. The CDR3 loop is CASSSGTRGTDTQYF. CDR3 bases: TGTGCCAGCAGCTCCGGGACTAGAGGGACAGATACGCAGTATTTT. Looking up the rest from reference TRBV9 and TRBJ2-3 gives the full variable domain: DSGVTQTPKHLITATGQRVTLRCSPRSGDLSVYWYQQSLDQGLQFLIQYYNGEERAKGNILERFSAQQFPDLHSELNLSSLELGDSALYFCASSSGTRGTDTQYFGPGTRLTVL.

This chain links TRBV11-2 with TRBJ2-2; 10 bases line up with TRBD2. The CDR3 is 15 residues long. V shed 6 bases, J shed 4 bases, and the junction held 5 bases outside the gene matches. Germline V gene lookup returns CDR1 SGHAT and CDR2 FQNNGV. The CDR3 region has the DNA TGTGCCAGCAGGGCCGGGACTAGCGCCACCGGGGAGCTGTTTTTT. Translating it yields CASRAGTSATGELFF. The variable domain in full, with the rest retrieved from reference TRBV11-2 and TRBJ2-2, is EAGVAQSPRYKIIEKRQSVAFWCNPISGHATLYWYQQILGQGPKLLIQFQNNGVVDDSQLPKDRFSAERLKGVDSTLKIQPAKLEDSAVYLCASRAGTSATGELFFGEGSRLTVL.